This is a list of T cell receptor beta chains from one sample in a study of Graves' ophthalmopathy and Graves' hyperthyroidism. TCRdb re-called the multiplex PCR reads through MiXCR, storing one row per CDR3 protein. The table lists around 1.1 million distinct CDR3 sequences, 35% to 40% of them singletons, with around 10% in the top ten. Specimen: peripheral blood or thyroid tissue (not recorded which). Receptors were obtained from an adult man with Graves' hyperthyroidism. Both conserved end residues are part of each CDR3. The order of the fields is CDR3 DNA, CDR3 protein, V gene, J gene, D gene, clone size. The D gene is left open where the match is weak. Clone size is not always given. Where it is, it says once, few, many or a class for expanded clones.

CDR3nt: TGTGCCAGCAGCTTAGATACCACCGGGGAGCTGTTTTTT
CDR3aa: CASSLDTTGELFF
v_gene: TRBV7-6
j_gene: TRBJ2-2
d_gene: .
abundance: many

CDR3nt: TGTGCCAGCTCACCAGACAGGGTATCGAATTCGGGTGGCTACACCTTC
CDR3aa: CASSPDRVSNSGGYTF
v_gene: TRBV10-3
j_gene: TRBJ1-2
d_gene: TRBD1
abundance: .

CDR3nt: TGTGCCAGCAGCGCCGGAGGGGGGGCGAGCCAAGAGACCCAGTACTTC
CDR3aa: CASSAGGGASQETQYF
v_gene: TRBV9
j_gene: TRBJ2-5
d_gene: .
abundance: .

CDR3nt: TGTGCCAGCTCAGTAACTAGCGCGGGCTATCCGAACACCGGGGAGCTGTTTTTT
CDR3aa: CASSVTSAGYPNTGELFF
v_gene: TRBV25-1
j_gene: TRBJ2-2
d_gene: TRBD2
abundance: few

CDR3nt: TGTGCCAGCAGACAGGGGCCCCAGCATTTT
CDR3aa: CASRQGPQHF
v_gene: TRBV12-3/TRBV12-4
j_gene: TRBJ1-5
d_gene: .
abundance: .

CDR3nt: TGTGCCAGCATCCGGACACCGAACACTGAAGCTTTCTTT
CDR3aa: CASIRTPNTEAFF
v_gene: TRBV7-9
j_gene: TRBJ1-1
d_gene: .
abundance: .

CDR3nt: TGTGCCTGGGCTTACAGGGGGCGCGTCACTGAAGCTTTCTTT
CDR3aa: CAWAYRGRVTEAFF
v_gene: TRBV30
j_gene: TRBJ1-1
d_gene: TRBD1
abundance: .

CDR3nt: TGTGCCAGCAGCTCGACAGGGGAACGCTACGAGCAGTACTTC
CDR3aa: CASSSTGERYEQYF
v_gene: TRBV11-2
j_gene: TRBJ2-7
d_gene: TRBD1
abundance: many

CDR3nt: TGTGCCAGCAGCTCAGAGGGGCGGGAGGCCTACGAGCAGTACTTC
CDR3aa: CASSSEGREAYEQYF
v_gene: TRBV7-9
j_gene: TRBJ2-7
d_gene: TRBD2
abundance: many

CDR3nt: TGCGCCAGCAGCCAAGCCAGGAGCTCCTATAATTCACCCCTCCACTTT
CDR3aa: CASSQARSSYNSPLHF
v_gene: TRBV7-2
j_gene: TRBJ1-6
d_gene: .
abundance: .

CDR3nt: TGTGCCAGCAGGCCAACAGGGTACGGGTTAGCTTTCTTT
CDR3aa: CASRPTGYGLAFF
v_gene: TRBV7-2
j_gene: TRBJ1-1
d_gene: .
abundance: many

CDR3nt: TGTGCCAGCTTAAAGGATGCGAGAAATCAGCCCCAGCATTTT
CDR3aa: CASLKDARNQPQHF
v_gene: TRBV2
j_gene: TRBJ1-5
d_gene: .
abundance: .

CDR3nt: TGTGCCAGCAGCGCAGCCGCTGGGATGACAAATTCACCCCTCCACTTT
CDR3aa: CASSAAAGMTNSPLHF
v_gene: TRBV7-9
j_gene: TRBJ1-6
d_gene: .
abundance: many

CDR3nt: TGTGCCAGCAGCGCACAGGGCGCGCGTTCACCCCTCCACTTT
CDR3aa: CASSAQGARSPLHF
v_gene: TRBV9
j_gene: TRBJ1-6
d_gene: .
abundance: many

CDR3nt: TGTGCCAGCAGCTCAACCGGGCTGAAGACCCAGTACTTC
CDR3aa: CASSSTGLKTQYF
v_gene: TRBV7-1
j_gene: TRBJ2-5
d_gene: .
abundance: .

CDR3nt: TGTGCCAGCAGCCAAGGGGCCCCCTACGAGCAGTACTTC
CDR3aa: CASSQGAPYEQYF
v_gene: TRBV14
j_gene: TRBJ2-7
d_gene: .
abundance: many

CDR3nt: TGCAGCGTCGATTCCCACACCCACTACACCTTC
CDR3aa: CSVDSHTHYTF
v_gene: TRBV29-1
j_gene: TRBJ1-2
d_gene: .
abundance: many

CDR3nt: TGCAGCGTTGAACGTGGGGGTCCCGAGCTGTTTTTT
CDR3aa: CSVERGGPELFF
v_gene: TRBV29-1
j_gene: TRBJ2-2
d_gene: .
abundance: many

CDR3nt: TGCAGTCTTGGACCAGGGGGCTCCCGCTATGGCTACACCTTC
CDR3aa: CSLGPGGSRYGYTF
v_gene: TRBV20-1
j_gene: TRBJ1-2
d_gene: TRBD1
abundance: .

CDR3nt: TGCAGTTCTAGGACGACCGGGACAGTTCCCTACGAGCAGTACTTC
CDR3aa: CSSRTTGTVPYEQYF
v_gene: TRBV20-1
j_gene: TRBJ2-7
d_gene: TRBD1
abundance: .

CDR3nt: TGTGCCACCAGCAGAGATCTGGGTACCGGGGAGCTGTTTTTT
CDR3aa: CATSRDLGTGELFF
v_gene: TRBV15
j_gene: TRBJ2-2
d_gene: .
abundance: .

CDR3nt: TGTGCCAGCAGTTACTCGGCCAGGGACCAGGAGGCCCAGTACTTC
CDR3aa: CASSYSARDQEAQYF
v_gene: TRBV6-6
j_gene: TRBJ2-7
d_gene: .
abundance: .

CDR3nt: TGTGCCAGCAGCCGCCGTGATTTCGGGGCTTATGAAAAACTGTTTTTT
CDR3aa: CASSRRDFGAYEKLFF
v_gene: TRBV7-8
j_gene: TRBJ1-4
d_gene: .
abundance: .

CDR3nt: TGTGCCAGCAGCTTTGACGTAGCACAGGACTATGGCTACACCTTC
CDR3aa: CASSFDVAQDYGYTF
v_gene: TRBV5-4
j_gene: TRBJ1-2
d_gene: .
abundance: many

CDR3nt: TGTGCCACCAGCAGTGAGGACAGCCTGAACACTGAAGCTTTCTTT
CDR3aa: CATSSEDSLNTEAFF
v_gene: TRBV15
j_gene: TRBJ1-1
d_gene: .
abundance: .

CDR3nt: TGCAGTGCCACCACCAGGGCCGAGCAGTACTTC
CDR3aa: CSATTRAEQYF
v_gene: TRBV20-1
j_gene: TRBJ2-7
d_gene: .
abundance: .

CDR3nt: TGTGCCAGCAACTTACCTAAAGAGACCCAGTACTTC
CDR3aa: CASNLPKETQYF
v_gene: TRBV7-2
j_gene: TRBJ2-5
d_gene: .
abundance: many

CDR3nt: TGTGCCACCAGCCGGACAGGTGTTGGCTACACCTTC
CDR3aa: CATSRTGVGYTF
v_gene: TRBV15
j_gene: TRBJ1-2
d_gene: TRBD1
abundance: .

CDR3nt: TGCAGTGCTAGGAGCGGGGGCATTCAAGAGACCCAGTACTTC
CDR3aa: CSARSGGIQETQYF
v_gene: TRBV20-1
j_gene: TRBJ2-5
d_gene: TRBD2
abundance: many

CDR3nt: TGTGCCAGCAGCTTCGTTAGCGGGATCTACGAGCAGTACTTC
CDR3aa: CASSFVSGIYEQYF
v_gene: TRBV11-2
j_gene: TRBJ2-7
d_gene: TRBD2
abundance: .

CDR3nt: TGTGCCAGCAGTGAGGTGAATCAGCCCCAGCATTTT
CDR3aa: CASSEVNQPQHF
v_gene: TRBV10-3
j_gene: TRBJ1-5
d_gene: .
abundance: .

CDR3nt: TGTGCCAGCAGGTCGACCGGGACAGGAAATAACTATGGCTACACCTTC
CDR3aa: CASRSTGTGNNYGYTF
v_gene: TRBV7-2
j_gene: TRBJ1-2
d_gene: TRBD1
abundance: many

CDR3nt: TGTGCCAGCAGCCAGGGACTAGCGGGAGCGAACCAAGAGACCCAGTACTTC
CDR3aa: CASSQGLAGANQETQYF
v_gene: TRBV7-2
j_gene: TRBJ2-5
d_gene: TRBD2
abundance: .

CDR3nt: TGTGCCAGCAGTTCCCAGGACAGTCGGAATGGCTACACCTTC
CDR3aa: CASSSQDSRNGYTF
v_gene: TRBV12-3/TRBV12-4
j_gene: TRBJ1-2
d_gene: .
abundance: few

CDR3nt: TGTGCCATCAGGGCCGGGACAGGCGCTAACTATGGCTACACCTTC
CDR3aa: CAIRAGTGANYGYTF
v_gene: TRBV10-3
j_gene: TRBJ1-2
d_gene: TRBD1
abundance: few

CDR3nt: TGTGCCAGCAGACTACAGTCCAGCCAAGAGACCCAGTACTTC
CDR3aa: CASRLQSSQETQYF
v_gene: TRBV6-5
j_gene: TRBJ2-5
d_gene: .
abundance: many

CDR3nt: TGCAGTGCGTTCCGCGGGGAGACCCAGTACTTC
CDR3aa: CSAFRGETQYF
v_gene: TRBV20-1
j_gene: TRBJ2-5
d_gene: .
abundance: many

CDR3nt: TGCAGCCAAGATCAGCGGACCACGAACACCGGGGAGCTGTTTTTT
CDR3aa: CSQDQRTTNTGELFF
v_gene: TRBV29-1
j_gene: TRBJ2-2
d_gene: .
abundance: .

CDR3nt: TGTGCCAGCAGTTTCCCCGGGACCAAGAGTGGCTACACCTTC
CDR3aa: CASSFPGTKSGYTF
v_gene: TRBV6-6
j_gene: TRBJ1-2
d_gene: .
abundance: many

CDR3nt: TGTGCCAGCAGCCAAGGGGCCGGGCAGTTCTTGATAGGAAACACCATATATTTT
CDR3aa: CASSQGAGQFLIGNTIYF
v_gene: TRBV6-4
j_gene: TRBJ1-3
d_gene: .
abundance: few

CDR3nt: TGTGCCAGCAGAATACTAGCGAATGGGGCCGAGCAGTACTTC
CDR3aa: CASRILANGAEQYF
v_gene: TRBV6-6
j_gene: TRBJ2-7
d_gene: TRBD2
abundance: few

CDR3nt: TGCAGCGTTGAAAGGTTTGAGAGAAGTAGGGAGACCCAGTACTTC
CDR3aa: CSVERFERSRETQYF
v_gene: TRBV29-1
j_gene: TRBJ2-5
d_gene: .
abundance: .

CDR3nt: TGTGCCACCAGTGATGCGGACAGTGACACAGATACGCAGTATTTT
CDR3aa: CATSDADSDTDTQYF
v_gene: TRBV24-1
j_gene: TRBJ2-3
d_gene: .
abundance: .

CDR3nt: TGTGCCAGCAGCCCGGGCCTGCGGGGGGGGAACACTGAAGCTTTCTTT
CDR3aa: CASSPGLRGGNTEAFF
v_gene: TRBV12-3/TRBV12-4
j_gene: TRBJ1-1
d_gene: .
abundance: .

CDR3nt: TGTGCCACCAGCAGAGAAAGGAGTCTAGCGGGACACCGTTGGGAGACCCAGTACTTC
CDR3aa: CATSRERSLAGHRWETQYF
v_gene: TRBV15
j_gene: TRBJ2-5
d_gene: TRBD2
abundance: .

CDR3nt: TGCAGTGCTAGAGTCGTGGAATCTGGGGCCAACGTCCTGACTTTC
CDR3aa: CSARVVESGANVLTF
v_gene: TRBV20-1
j_gene: TRBJ2-6
d_gene: .
abundance: .

CDR3nt: TGTGCCAGCAGTTACTCAACAGGGCGCGGGACCCAGTACTTC
CDR3aa: CASSYSTGRGTQYF
v_gene: TRBV10-3
j_gene: TRBJ2-5
d_gene: .
abundance: many

CDR3nt: TGCAGTGCACCCCCGGGACTTAACCAAGAGACCCAGTACTTC
CDR3aa: CSAPPGLNQETQYF
v_gene: TRBV20-1
j_gene: TRBJ2-5
d_gene: .
abundance: .

CDR3nt: TGTGCCACCAGTGATGAACACGGGGCGAACACCGGGGAGCTGTTTTTT
CDR3aa: CATSDEHGANTGELFF
v_gene: TRBV24-1
j_gene: TRBJ2-2
d_gene: .
abundance: .

CDR3nt: TGTGCCAGCAGCTTGGCAGGGACTGAGCAGTTCTTC
CDR3aa: CASSLAGTEQFF
v_gene: TRBV5-6
j_gene: TRBJ2-1
d_gene: .
abundance: .